A single sample gave rise to the 13 T cell receptor beta chains below, sequenced in a study of cytomegalovirus exposure and HLA in healthy donors. PCR amplification relied on 60 Vbeta primers (plus 13 Jbeta primers). Libraries were prepared by immunoSEQ multiplex PCR; TCRdb keeps only in-frame clonotypes and omits some of them. In the table there are more than 85,000 clones, approximately 72% of which are singletons. The sample was PBMCs. These receptors all stem from a man between 25 and 39 years old in good health and CMV-seropositive.

V is TRBV4-1 and J is TRBJ2-5; 8 nucleotides line up with TRBD1. CDR3 length: 15 amino acids. Germline CDR1 is MGHRA and CDR2 is YSYEKL. The V gene end was trimmed by 7 bases and the J gene end by 1 base; junction bases not matched to a gene: 8. The CDR3 coding sequence is TGCGCCAGCACCAAAAAGACAGGGGTCCAAGAGACCCAGTACTTC. It is translated as CASTKKTGVQETQYF.

The chain links TRBV5-4 to TRBJ1-5; 8 bases agree with TRBD1. V was clipped by 2 bases and J by 6 bases; unmatched bases: 4. The CDR3 runs 14 residues. Germline lookup yields CDR1 SGHNT and CDR2 YYREEE (reference sequence). The CDR3 protein is CASSFFGQGQPQHF. Written as DNA, the CDR3 is TGTGCCAGCAGCTTCTTCGGACAGGGTCAGCCCCAGCATTTT.

This chain uses TRBV5-1 with TRBJ2-3; D unclear. Germline assignment: CDR1 SGHRS and CDR2 YFSETQ. Between the trimmed V and J ends, which lost 0 bases and 2 bases, there was a span of 10 bases. The CDR3 runs 15 residues. The CDR3 loop reads CASSLASQTTDTQYF. Written as DNA, the CDR3 is TGCGCCAGCAGCTTGGCTTCACAGACCACAGATACGCAGTATTTT.

The CDR3 loop reads CASSASGGDTGELFF. The CDR3 DNA reads as TGTGCCAGCAGTGCTAGCGGGGGGGACACCGGGGAGCTGTTTTTT. The chain recombines TRBV6-1 with TRBJ2-2; 12 bases map to TRBD2. V lost 4 bases, J lost 3 bases, and 0 bases stayed unmatched. Germline loops: CDR1 MNHNS, CDR2 SASEGT. CDR3 size: 15 residues.

The genes are TRBV4-3 and TRBJ2-3; TRBD1 agrees at 8 bases. The germline CDR1 and CDR2 sequences are LGHNA and YSLEER. The CDR3 has 14 amino acids. V was clipped by 4 bases and J by 3 bases; unmatched bases: 3. The CDR3 nucleotides are TGCGCCAGCAGCCGGCAGGGGGCAACAGATACGCAGTATTTT. Its protein product is CASSRQGATDTQYF.

The V call is TRBV6-5, the J call TRBJ1-2; D gene uncertain. Germline CDR1 MNHEY, CDR2 SVGAGI. The length of the CDR3 is 14 residues. V was cut by 6 bases and J by 3 bases, with 14 bases left in between. The CDR3 spells CASSSNTKYYGYTF. The CDR3 coding sequence is TGTGCCAGCAGCTCAAACACGAAATACTATGGCTACACCTTC.

This clone has more than one count but fewer than ten. The chain links TRBV6-5 to TRBJ1-2; 12 nucleotides agree with TRBD1. CDR3 size: 15 residues. J was trimmed by 2 bases and V by 4 bases; bases with no gene match: 2. Per germline, CDR1 MNHEY and CDR2 SVGAGI. The CDR3 nucleotides are TGTGCCAGCAGTTCGGGACAGGGGGCAAACTATGGCTACACCTTC. This translates into CASSSGQGANYGYTF.

This clone showed up just a few times. Other DNA sequences in this specimen translate into the identical CDR3. The gene calls are TRBV19 and TRBJ1-6; 7 nucleotides align to TRBD1. Looked up from germline, CDR1 is LNHDA and CDR2 is SQIVND (reference sequence). V lost 10 bases and J lost 0; bases outside the gene matches: 6. The CDR3 spans 15 residues. CDR3 amino acids: CATRQGGSYNSPLHF. CDR3 DNA: TGTGCCACCCGACAGGGCGGCTCCTATAATTCACCCCTCCACTTT.

V is TRBV13 and J is TRBJ1-2; weak D call: TRBD1 (6 bases). V lost 5 bases to trimming and J lost 4 bases, with 11 bases between them. There are 13 residues in the CDR3. Germline loops: CDR1 PRHDT, CDR2 FYEKMQ (reference sequence). The CDR3 loop reads CASSRQESYGYTF. In nucleotides, the CDR3 is TGTGCCAGCAGCCGACAGGAATCCTATGGCTACACCTTC.

The rearrangement joins TRBV28 to TRBJ2-7; no clear D gene. In germline, CDR1 is MDHEN, CDR2 SYDVKM. This CDR3 has 12 residues. V shed 6 bases and J shed 3 bases, with 9 bases lying between them. The chain's CDR3 is CASSDTFYEQYF. The CDR3 DNA sequence: TGTGCCAGCAGCGACACCTTCTACGAGCAGTACTTC.

J is TRBJ2-7 and V is TRBV21-1; the table's TRBD1 call for D was not verified on the DNA. TRBV21-1 is assigned pseudogene status. The CDR3 spans 15 residues. The CDR3 protein is CASSIHGQGRHEQYF. The DNA for the CDR3 is TGTGCCAGCAGCATCCATGGACAGGGTCGGCACGAGCAGTACTTC.

The chain employs TRBV9 and TRBJ2-5, with D unclear. The end of the DNA aligns better with TRBJ2-7, so the J call may be wrong. The CDR3 loop spans 13 amino acids. In germline, CDR1 is SGDLS, CDR2 YYNGEE. CDR3 in amino acids: CASSLSGQYEQYF. The DNA of the CDR3 is TGTGCCAGCAGCCTCTCCGGTCAATACGAGCAGTACTTC.

J is TRBJ1-6 and V is TRBV7-8; the match to TRBD1 covers 7 bases. V shed 3 bases and J 5 bases; nucleotides not matched to a gene: 10. This CDR3 comprises 17 residues. CDR1 is SGHVS, CDR2 FQNEAQ, per germline. CDR3 in DNA: TGTGCCAGCAGCTTCGGAGGGACAGCATTTGATAATTCACCCCTCCACTTT. Translated: CASSFGGTAFDNSPLHF.